These 8 T cell receptor beta chains share one sample of origin, sequenced in a study of blood T cell repertoires in COVID-19. Sequenced by immunoSEQ multiplex PCR; TCRdb stores in-frame clones only, minus some. The data contain tens of thousands of clones, 88% of them seen just once; the ten biggest clones take up 3% to 3.5%. Material for sequencing was peripheral blood. These receptor sequences come from a man aged 45-65 years with active COVID-19.

The chain joins TRBV5-1 to TRBJ2-5; D perhaps matches TRBD2 (5 bases). Germline assignment: CDR1 SGHRS and CDR2 YFSETQ. Deletions cut 0 bases from V and 1 base from J, with 7 bases between. This CDR3 is built from 14 residues. The CDR3 nucleotides are TGCGCCAGCAGCTTGGTGCGGGCCCAAGAGACCCAGTACTTC. It codes for CASSLVRAQETQYF. Together with reference TRBV5-1 and TRBJ2-5, the CDR3 gives the full variable domain: KAGVTQTPRYLIKTRGQQVTLSCSPISGHRSVSWYQQTPGQGLQFLFEYFSETQRNKGNFPGRFSGRQFSNSRSEMNVSTLELGDSALYLCASSLVRAQETQYFGPGTRLLVL.

This chain links TRBV6-2 or TRBV6-3 with TRBJ1-1; the D gene is possibly TRBD1 (6 bases). Germline V gene lookup returns CDR1 MNHEY and CDR2 SVGEGT. The CDR3 runs 14 residues. V shed 4 bases and J shed 0 bases, with 9 bases lying between them. CDR3 bases: TGTGCCAGCAGTTCCTACAGGGTGAACACTGAAGCTTTCTTT. Translating it yields CASSSYRVNTEAFF.

The chain couples TRBV11-3 to TRBJ1-1; weak D call: TRBD1 (5 bases). Germline V CDR1 and CDR2: SGHNT, YENEEA. V was pared by 1 base and J by 5 bases, with 8 bases between. The CDR3 is 13 residues long. CDR3 nucleotide sequence: TGTGCCAGCAGCTTAGGGCGGGGGACTGAAGCTTTCTTT. It translates to CASSLGRGTEAFF.

J is TRBJ1-1 and V is TRBV3-1 (or the pseudogene TRBV3-2); no definite D call. The CDR3 sequence is 13 residues long. In germline, CDR1 is LGHDT, CDR2 YNNKEL (reference sequence). Trimming took 1 base from V and 1 from J, leaving 4 bases between them. CDR3 sequence: CASSQVRNTEAFF. CDR3 DNA sequence: TGTGCCAGCAGCCAAGTTAGGAACACTGAAGCTTTCTTT.

This chain connects TRBV12-3 or TRBV12-4 to TRBJ1-5; 7 nucleotides line up with TRBD1. V gave up 2 bases and J gave up 10 bases; unmatched junction bases: 5. The CDR3 sequence is 13 residues long. DNA of the CDR3: TGTGCCAGCAGTTTAAGACAGGGCTATCCCCAGCATTTT. It specifies CASSLRQGYPQHF.

The chain recombines TRBV9 with TRBJ1-5; 7 bases fit TRBD1. Germline loops: CDR1 SGDLS, CDR2 YYNGEE. Trimming cost V 5 bases and J 3 bases; bases outside gene matches: 5. This CDR3 is built from 14 residues. CDR3 nucleotide sequence: TGTGCCAGCAGTGATGGACAGGCCAATCAGCCCCAGCATTTT. Its translation is CASSDGQANQPQHF.

This chain uses TRBV19 with TRBJ2-1; D is perhaps TRBD2 (6 bases). The CDR3 runs to 13 residues. Germline V gives CDR1 LNHDA, CDR2 SQIVND (reference sequence). Trimming took 5 bases from V and 8 from J, leaving 13 bases between them. As DNA, the CDR3 is TGTGCCAGTAGTCGCGTAGGAGGGGATGAGCAGTTCTTC. Translating gives CASSRVGGDEQFF.

This chain uses TRBV19 with TRBJ1-3, with TRBD1 as a possible D gene (6 bases). Per germline, CDR1 LNHDA and CDR2 SQIVND (reference sequence). V gave up 9 bases and J gave up 2 bases, with 14 bases separating them. The CDR3 has 14 residues. The CDR3 reads CASMRQAPGNTIYF. Written as DNA, the CDR3 is TGTGCCAGCATGCGACAGGCCCCTGGAAACACCATATATTTT.